Listed below are T cell receptor beta chains from one sample, sequenced in a study of blood T cells in healthy people across ages. Via MiXCR, TCRdb re-called the 5' RACE reads, giving one row per CDR3 protein. This sample carries under 1,100,000 distinct CDR3 sequences, 20% to 25% of them seen once, and the ten largest clones take approximately 0.7%. The sample also formed part of further work on T cells of mothers and their children.

The sequenced material came from blood. Every receptor here comes from a girl aged 2-10 years in good health. The conserved cysteine and the conserved F or W are not part of the CDR3 here. D genes are given only for firm matches. Clone size, where shown, is once, few, many, or a class for clones that have expanded.

clone_size,v_call,d_call,cdr3_length,cdr3_aa
few,TRBV15,TRBD1,11,ATKQGTNYGYT
NA,TRBV4-1,NA,14,ASSQVGSKVPNEQF
NA,TRBV27,TRBD1,12,ASSLRRTGYEQY
NA,TRBV25-1,NA,9,ASNTEGTQY
few,TRBV6-2/TRBV6-3,NA,13,ASRTLRGEAYGYT
NA,TRBV4-3,TRBD1,15,ASSQESQGVMNTEAF
NA,TRBV5-1,TRBD2,15,ASSLEGLAGSTGELF
few,TRBV7-8,NA,13,ASSLQGMTKNIQY
few,TRBV6-1,NA,13,ASSGRQRSTDTQY
NA,TRBV4-1,NA,10,ASSNRRDEQF
NA,TRBV30,NA,14,AWSVLGGESTDTQY
few,TRBV15,NA,13,ATSRDAPSNQPQH
NA,TRBV15,NA,13,ATSRVMPTYNEQF